This entry lists 18 T cell receptor beta chains sequenced from one sample in a study of breast tumors, draining lymph nodes, adjacent tissues. A single record per CDR3 protein comes from TCRdb applying MiXCR to the multiplex PCR reads. The sample has approximately 130,000 distinct CDR3 sequences, less than 25% seen once; the top ten hold roughly 2%. Axillary draining lymph nodes of breast cancer patients supplied the node samples. The specimen was axillary lymph node tissue. The receptor set was obtained from a female donor with breast cancer. Some clones in this sample may be carry-over from other donors' samples.

This clonotype was seen many times. The V call is TRBV24-1, the J call TRBJ2-5; D is possibly TRBD1 (7 bases). The germline V and J ends were trimmed by 5 bases and 4 bases, with 22 bases remaining between them. Per germline, CDR1 KGHDR and CDR2 SFDVKD. This CDR3 comprises 17 residues. The CDR3 DNA follows: TGTGCCACCAGTGCCACCAAGGGGAGACAGGGAGGAGAGACCCAGTACTTC. It yields the protein CATSATKGRQGGETQYF.

Comments on this clonotype: It may be a read error: a sequence one base away is much more abundant. This CDR3 is missing its conserved last phenylalanine or tryptophan, likely due to a read error. The chain recombines TRBV19 with TRBJ2-3, with 11 bases identical to TRBD2. The J segment lost 0 bases and the V segment lost 3 bases, leaving 8 bases of the junction unmatched. The CDR3 loop spans 18 amino acids. In germline, CDR1 is LNHDA, CDR2 SQIVND (reference sequence). CDR3 sequence (DNA): TGTGCCAGTAGTATTGGCCGGACTAGCGGGTCTAGCACAGATACGCAGTATCTT. Protein product: CASSIGRTSGSSTDTQYL.

This clonotype was observed a handful of times. J is TRBJ1-2 and V is TRBV6-1; 11 nucleotides line up with TRBD1. The CDR3 runs 15 residues. Germline V gives CDR1 MNHNS, CDR2 SASEGT. The V gene end was trimmed by 3 bases and the J gene end by 5 bases; junction bases not matched to a gene: 5. Here the CDR3 reads CASSDRTGGEYGYTF. As DNA, the CDR3 is TGTGCCAGCAGTGACCGGACAGGGGGCGAGTATGGCTACACCTTC.

Many counts were recorded for this clonotype. This rearrangement joins TRBV5-1 to TRBJ2-3; 8 nucleotides match TRBD2. The length of the CDR3 is 16 residues. Germline loops: CDR1 SGHRS, CDR2 YFSETQ. The V segment lost 5 bases and the J segment 1 base; nucleotides outside the gene matches: 9. The CDR3 nucleotides are TGCGCCAGCAGAATGGCCTATAGCGGGGGCACAGATACGCAGTATTTT. Protein sequence: CASRMAYSGGTDTQYF. The full variable domain, with the rest looked up from reference TRBV5-1 and TRBJ2-3, is KAGVTQTPRYLIKTRGQQVTLSCSPISGHRSVSWYQQTPGQGLQFLFEYFSETQRNKGNFPGRFSGRQFSNSRSEMNVSTLELGDSALYLCASRMAYSGGTDTQYFGPGTRLTVL.

Many counts were recorded for this clonotype. This rearrangement joins TRBV7-2 to TRBJ2-3; D call uncertain. This CDR3 spans 13 amino acids. V lost 5 bases to trimming and J lost 4 bases, with 10 bases between them. The germline CDR1 and CDR2 sequences are SGHTA and FQGNSA. CDR3: CASSLRLPDTQYF. The CDR3 DNA reads TGTGCCAGCAGCCTCCGGTTGCCAGATACGCAGTATTTT. Drawing the rest from reference TRBV7-2 and TRBJ2-3, the complete variable domain is GAGVSQSPSNKVTEKGKDVELRCDPISGHTALYWYRQSLGQGLEFLIYFQGNSAPDKSGLPSDRFSAERTGGSVSTLTIQRTQQEDSAVYLCASSLRLPDTQYFGPGTRLTVL.

This clonotype was recorded at least ten times. The chain uses TRBV5-1 and TRBJ2-7; D could derive from TRBD1 or TRBD2 (6 bases each). Germline CDR1 reads SGHRS; CDR2 reads YFSETQ. The ends were cut back, 4 bases at V and 2 bases at J, with 25 bases in the middle. The CDR3 is made up of 18 amino acids. The CDR3 loop reads CASSPEVGGRIITYEQYF. The CDR3 nucleotides are TGCGCCAGCAGCCCGGAGGTGGGGGGCCGAATCATAACCTACGAGCAGTACTTC.

At least ten counts were recorded for this clonotype. The chain carries TRBV4-1 and TRBJ2-3; either TRBD1 or TRBD2 may supply D (6 bases each). The V and J ends lost 2 bases and 2 bases respectively, with 11 bases between them. Germline V lookup: CDR1 MGHRA, CDR2 YSYEKL. This CDR3 is 15 amino acids long. As DNA, the CDR3 is TGCGCCAGCAGCCAATGGGGGGCGACCACAGATACGCAGTATTTT. Its protein product is CASSQWGATTDTQYF.

Ten or more counts support this clonotype. This chain joins TRBV4-1 and TRBJ2-7, with TRBD1 matching 10 bases. There are 16 residues in the CDR3. V shed 0 bases, J shed 5 bases, and the junction held 7 bases outside the gene matches. Germline CDR1 and CDR2: MGHRA and YSYEKL. CDR3 loop: CASSQDPGQGRNEQYF. In DNA form, the CDR3 reads TGCGCCAGCAGCCAAGATCCGGGACAGGGGAGGAACGAGCAGTACTTC.

As concerns this clonotype: A much larger clonotype is one base distant, so this may be a read error. CDR3 loop: CASTGPASHNEQFF. The CDR3 DNA follows: TGCGCCAGCACGGGACCAGCGAGTCACAATGAGCAGTTCTTC. V gene TRBV10-2 combines with J gene TRBJ2-1; D may match TRBD1 or TRBD2 (5 bases each). V was pared by 7 bases and J by 5 bases, with 15 bases between. This CDR3 has 14 amino acids. Per the germline V gene, CDR1 is WSHSY and CDR2 is SAAADI.

In this sample, this clonotype turned up a few times. The rearrangement links TRBV6-1 to TRBJ1-4; no clear D. V was cut by 0 bases and J by 4 bases, with 24 bases left in between. This CDR3 comprises 20 residues. The germline V gene has CDR1 MNHNS and CDR2 SASEGT. CDR3 sequence (DNA): TGTGCCAGCAGTGAAGCGTCCAGATCGGGTTTGGTGCCCAATAATGAAAAACTGTTTTTT. It is translated as CASSEASRSGLVPNNEKLFF.

This clonotype has just a few counts. The gene calls are TRBV13 and TRBJ2-4; D remains unclear. Germline loops: CDR1 PRHDT, CDR2 FYEKMQ (reference sequence). V was shortened by 4 bases and J by 7 bases, with 14 bases between the two germline ends. CDR3 length equals 14 residues. The DNA for the CDR3 is TGTGCCAGCAGCTCTTTCTGGGTCTCGAACATTCAGTACTTC. It codes for CASSSFWVSNIQYF.

This clonotype was observed many times. V gene TRBV19 combines with J gene TRBJ2-7; TRBD2 agrees at 7 bases. CDR1 is LNHDA and CDR2 is SQIVND in the germline V gene (reference sequence). The CDR3 covers 14 residues. Losses at the gene ends were 3 bases for V and 5 bases for J; bases not matched to a gene: 7. The CDR3 reads CASSMDGTTNEQYF. Written as DNA, the CDR3 is TGTGCCAGTAGTATGGATGGGACTACAAACGAGCAGTACTTC.

About this clonotype itself: A junction end diverges from the germline sequence, so it may reflect a read error. For the CDR3, the DNA is TGTGCCAGCAGCACCGGACAGGGAACCAAAGACATTCAGTACTTC. Translating gives CASSTGQGTKDIQYF. The chain couples TRBV7-8 to TRBJ2-4; 8 nucleotides match TRBD1. The CDR3 is made up of 15 amino acids. CDR1 SGHVS and CDR2 FQNEAQ come from the germline V gene.

Notes on this clonotype: A much larger clone is a single base away; this may be a read error. This chain connects TRBV5-1 to TRBJ2-7; TRBD2 matches at 7 bases. From germline, CDR1 is SGHRS and CDR2 YFSETQ. CDR3 length: 15 residues. CDR3 protein: CASSFVPSGPYGQYF. CDR3 nucleotides: TGCGCCAGCAGCTTTGTACCTAGCGGTCCCTACGGGCAGTACTTC. Supplemented by reference TRBV5-1 and TRBJ2-7, the full variable domain reads KAGVTQTPRYLIKTRGQQVTLSCSPISGHRSVSWYQQTPGQGLQFLFEYFSETQRNKGNFPGRFSGRQFSNSRSEMNVSTLELGDSALYLCASSFVPSGPYGQYFGPGTRLTVT.

This clonotype was seen ten or more times. The chain uses TRBV4-2 and TRBJ2-5; 8 bases align to TRBD2. CDR3 length: 17 amino acids. V lost 2 bases to trimming and J lost 5 bases; unmatched junction nucleotides: 13. Germline V gives CDR1 LGHNA, CDR2 YNFKEQ. The CDR3 loop is CASSQWGSSGKGETQYF. In nucleotides, the CDR3 is TGTGCCAGCAGCCAATGGGGGAGTAGCGGGAAGGGGGAGACCCAGTACTTC.

This clonotype was recorded at least ten times. V gene TRBV14 combines with J gene TRBJ2-5; no clear D gene. The CDR3 is 12 residues long. Trimming shortened V by 5 bases and J by 4 bases, and 8 bases separated the two germline ends. Germline V lookup: CDR1 SGHDN, CDR2 FVKESK. CDR3 amino acids: CASSSSRETQYF. CDR3 bases: TGTGCCAGCAGCTCAAGCCGAGAGACCCAGTACTTC.

In the case of this clonotype: The junction departs from germline at one end; a sequencing error may be responsible. This sequence joins TRBV20-1 and TRBJ2-3; 8 nucleotides agree with TRBD2. The CDR3 length is 14 residues. Germline CDR1 is DFQATT and CDR2 is SNEGSKA (reference sequence). The CDR3 region is CNARDSGGPDTQYF. Written as DNA, the CDR3 is TGCAATGCTAGAGATTCGGGAGGGCCGGATACGCAGTATTTT.

With respect to this clonotype: The junction and the germline gene differ at one end; a read error may be behind it. The CDR3 region is CASSPGGVKAGELSF. CDR3 DNA: TGCGCCAGCAGCCCGGGAGGGGTTAAGGCCGGGGAGCTGTCTTTT. This chain connects TRBV5-1 to TRBJ2-2, with 8 bases aligning to TRBD2. This CDR3 is built from 15 residues. The germline V gene has CDR1 SGHRS and CDR2 YFSETQ.